This T cell receptor (beta chain) appears in the sequencing data of a study of cytomegalovirus exposure and HLA in healthy donors. General observations from the study: CMV serostatus alone was available as immune exposure information. It is likely that the observed cluster of highly shared sequence variants was a sequencing artifact.

Note on this clone: The target antigen is unknown.

The CDR3 covers 15 residues. The V and J ends lost 4 bases and 6 bases, in that order; junction bases with no gene match: 8. The germline V gene has CDR1 LGHNA and CDR2 YSLEER. Use of 60 Vbeta and 13 Jbeta primers characterized the PCR. Repertoires were generated with immunoSEQ multiplex PCR, while TCRdb's copy carries only in-frame clones and drops some. The data hold approximately 100,000 clones, with about four fifths observed a single time. Donors were ostensibly healthy at sampling, although undocumented immune exposures were probable. The receptor was derived from a woman aged 35 to 49 in good health and CMV-seronegative. The sequenced material came from PBMCs. This sequence joins TRBV4-3 and TRBJ1-2; TRBD1 matches at 10 bases. The DNA of the CDR3 is TGCGCCAGCAGCCTTTCGCCCGGGACAGGGGATGGCTACACCTTC. Residues: CASSLSPGTGDGYTF.